This T cell receptor (beta chain) was captured by sequencing in a study of regulatory T cells in long-lasting Graves disease. Study-level information: Patients with new Graves' disease had used antithyroid drugs below 3 months.

This clonotype was detected many times. Its antigen is undetermined. Study-level results: Comparison showed that persistent patients shared more public clonotypes (about 2,600) than new patients (about 970).

From germline, CDR1 is GTSNPN and CDR2 SVGIG (reference sequence). The ends were cut back, 0 bases at V and 4 bases at J, with 10 bases in the middle. The CDR3 sequence is 14 residues long. Investigators prepared the TCR beta libraries by applying iRepertoire HTBI primers and Arm-PCR of CDR3 regions. TCRdb independently ran MiXCR on the multiplex PCR reads; one entry per CDR3 protein. Of 300,000 to 400,000 distinct CDR3 sequences in the sample, roughly 17% were seen once. Time point described: newly diagnosed GD, antithyroid drugs for less than 3 months. Isolated PBMC RNA provided the starting material for the TCR library. This sample was shared with a second study, whose subject was T cells in Graves' hyperthyroidism and ophthalmopathy. According to that study: In patients aged 18 to 65, hyperthyroidism was newly diagnosed, with duration under 2 months.

The chain has TRBV30 and TRBJ1-3; weak D call: TRBD1 (5 bases). The sequence was collected from a man in his forties or fifties with Graves disease. The sample here was peripheral blood mononuclear cells (PBMCs), taken at new diagnosis, from a patient treated with antithyroid drugs. The chain's CDR3 is CAWSVWGVGNTIYF. In DNA form, the CDR3 reads TGTGCCTGGAGTGTCTGGGGGGTGGGAAACACCATATATTTT. Complete variable domain (other parts from reference TRBV30 and TRBJ1-3): SQTIHQWPATLVQPVGSPLSLECTVEGTSNPNLYWYRQAAGRGLQLLFYSVGIGQISSEVPQNLSASRPQDRQFILSSKKLLLSDSGFYLCAWSVWGVGNTIYFGEGSWLTVV.